This T cell receptor beta chain was documented in a study of tumor and adjacent non-tumor tissue in lung cancer. Study-level information: Stage I to III disease affected ten to eleven men and several women aged roughly 30 to 76.

The library came from three nested PCR rounds adapted from ARM-PCR protocols. TCRdb re-analysed the multiplex PCR reads in MiXCR, keeping a single row per CDR3 protein. The sample includes roughly 67,000 distinct CDR3 sequences, just under 60% of them seen just once. On this clonotype itself: As yet, its antigen is unknown. An end of the junction does not agree with germline; a read error may underlie this.

General study results and limits: Tumor tissue had significantly higher TCR diversity than normal lung. Patients with more diverse tumor TCRs had worse survival.

The CDR3 length is 18 residues. Germline V gene data show CDR1 as MNHEY and CDR2 as SVGAGI. This sample's RNA came from whole unsorted tissue. The sample consisted of lung tumor tissue. This chain joins TRBV6-5 and TRBJ2-2; 13 bases agree with TRBD2. This clonotype was sampled from a middle-aged man with non-small cell lung cancer. The CDR3 spells CASSYSGLAGQDTGELLF. The CDR3 DNA reads TGTGCCAGCAGTTACTCGGGACTAGCGGGGCAGGACACCGGGGAGCTGCTTTTT.